This T cell receptor beta chain comes out of a study of early T cells in non-severe SARS-CoV-2 infection. About the study: Chains from this unsorted whole-blood bulk RNA could not be paired. The study, taken as a whole, reports: Anti-spike CD8 responses were favored by VDJdb matching, which missed private and CD4 specificities.

As for this clonotype: Its antigen is undetermined.

The V segment lost 5 bases and the J segment 7 bases; nucleotides outside the gene matches: 11. Germline V gene lookup returns CDR1 SGHNT and CDR2 YENEEA. This CDR3 is built from 15 residues. Individual cDNA molecules were tagged with unique molecular identifiers, the study reported. In TCRdb, the 5' RACE reads were re-called with MiXCR into one record per CDR3 protein. Of about 67,000 distinct CDR3 sequences listed, roughly 10% are singletons. Sequences were obtained from whole blood. The source of this sequence is an adult who was a healthcare worker with PCR-confirmed SARS-CoV-2 infection or an uninfected control (not recorded which). The rearrangement joins TRBV11-3 to TRBJ2-1; 7 positions agree with TRBD2. The CDR3 region is CASSPEAGDRNEQFF. Written as DNA, the CDR3 is TGTGCCAGCAGCCCAGAGGCGGGGGACCGAAATGAGCAGTTCTTC.